This entry features one TCR beta chain sequence. Exclusion applied to patients with autoimmune disease history or systemic immunosuppression. Sampled blood was obtained at baseline, cycle 4 day 1, and cycle 7 day 1. The CDR3 sequence is 16 residues long. V was pared by 2 bases and J by 0 bases, with 7 bases of the junction left unmatched. Germline V lookup: CDR1 SNHLY, CDR2 FYNNEI. The source of the sample is a study of OX40 agonist ivuxolimab in advanced cancers. Study overall: Ivuxolimab, which is an agonistic anti-OX40 (CD134) antibody, was administered to the patients. Past anti-PD-1, anti-PD-L1 or anti-CTLA-4 therapy was accepted, and 40% had received some.

TCRdb's copy holds only in-frame clones and misses some; the assay was immunoSEQ multiplex PCR. The sample records some 39,000 clones, under 85% being singletons. The sequences come from CD4+ or CD8+ T cells sorted from blood, collected in a trial of the OX40 agonist ivuxolimab. This clonotype was sampled from an adult with an advanced solid tumor such as melanoma, head and neck, liver or kidney cancer. The V call is TRBV2, the J call TRBJ2-7, with 7 bases identical to TRBD1. CDR3 in DNA: TGTGCCAGCAGTGAAAGGGAACAGGGGTCCTCCTACGAGCAGTACTTC. The encoded protein is CASSEREQGSSYEQYF.